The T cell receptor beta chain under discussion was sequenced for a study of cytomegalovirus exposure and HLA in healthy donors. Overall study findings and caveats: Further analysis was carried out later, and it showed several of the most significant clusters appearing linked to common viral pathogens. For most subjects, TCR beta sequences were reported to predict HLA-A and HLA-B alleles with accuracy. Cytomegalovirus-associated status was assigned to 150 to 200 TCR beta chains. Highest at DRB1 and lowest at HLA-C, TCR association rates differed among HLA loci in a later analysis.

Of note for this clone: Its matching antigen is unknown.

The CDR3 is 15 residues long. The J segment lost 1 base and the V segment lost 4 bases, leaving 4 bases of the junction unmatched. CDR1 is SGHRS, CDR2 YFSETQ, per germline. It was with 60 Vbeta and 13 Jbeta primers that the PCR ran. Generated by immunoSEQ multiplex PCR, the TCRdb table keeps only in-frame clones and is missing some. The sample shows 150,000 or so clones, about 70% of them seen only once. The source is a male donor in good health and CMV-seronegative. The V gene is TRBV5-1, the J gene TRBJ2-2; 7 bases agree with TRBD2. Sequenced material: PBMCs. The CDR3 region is CASSRGDVNTGELFF. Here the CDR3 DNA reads TGCGCCAGCAGCCGGGGGGACGTGAACACCGGGGAGCTGTTTTTT.